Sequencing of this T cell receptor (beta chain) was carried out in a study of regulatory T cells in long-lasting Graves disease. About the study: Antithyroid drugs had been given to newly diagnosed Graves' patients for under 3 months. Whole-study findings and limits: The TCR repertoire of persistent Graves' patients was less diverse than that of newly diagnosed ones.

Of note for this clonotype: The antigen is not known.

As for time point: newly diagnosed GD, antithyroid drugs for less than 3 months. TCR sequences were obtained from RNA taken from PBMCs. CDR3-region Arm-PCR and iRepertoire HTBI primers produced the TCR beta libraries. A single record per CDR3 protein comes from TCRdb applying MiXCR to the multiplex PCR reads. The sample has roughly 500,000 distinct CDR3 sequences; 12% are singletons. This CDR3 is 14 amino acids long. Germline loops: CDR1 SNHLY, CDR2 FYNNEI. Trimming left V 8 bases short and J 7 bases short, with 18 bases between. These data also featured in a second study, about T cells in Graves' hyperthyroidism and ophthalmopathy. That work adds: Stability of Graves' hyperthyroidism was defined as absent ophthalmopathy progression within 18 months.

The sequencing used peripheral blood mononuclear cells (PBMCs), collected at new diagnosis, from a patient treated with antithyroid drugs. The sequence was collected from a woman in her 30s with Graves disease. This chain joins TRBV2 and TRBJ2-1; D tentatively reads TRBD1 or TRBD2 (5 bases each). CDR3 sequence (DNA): TGTGCCAGCTTCCGGGACCGAGGCCGGAATGAGCAGTTCTTC. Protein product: CASFRDRGRNEQFF.